This TCR beta chain appears in the sequencing data of a study of OX40 agonist ivuxolimab in advanced cancers. Looking at the study overall: Hepatocellular carcinoma, melanoma, renal cell or head and neck cancer affected the dose-escalation patients. Treatment received earlier with anti-PD-1, anti-PD-L1 or anti-CTLA-4 agents was allowed, and under 50% had some.

Assay: immunoSEQ multiplex PCR; the TCRdb copy retains only in-frame clones and omits some. In the table there are under 80,000 clones, about 89% of which are singletons. This sequence originates from an adult with an advanced solid tumor such as melanoma, head and neck, liver or kidney cancer. The sample consisted of CD4+ or CD8+ T cells sorted from blood, taken in a trial of the OX40 agonist ivuxolimab.

Here the CDR3 reads CASSITSSLIRYEQYF. The DNA for the CDR3 is TGTGCCAGTAGTATTACTTCCTCCTTGATACGCTACGAGCAGTACTTC. The chain recombines TRBV19 with TRBJ2-7; D remains ambiguous. This CDR3 has 16 residues. Per germline, CDR1 LNHDA and CDR2 SQIVND (reference sequence). Trimming left V 3 bases short and J 3 bases short, with 18 bases between. The full variable domain, its missing parts supplied by reference TRBV19 and TRBJ2-7, is DGGITQSPKYLFRKEGQNVTLSCEQNLNHDAMYWYRQDPGQGLRLIYYSQIVNDFQKGDIAEGYSVSREKKESFPLTVTSAQKNPTAFYLCASSITSSLIRYEQYFGPGTRLTVT.